A single sample gave rise to the 10 T cell receptor beta chains below, sequenced in a study of T cell changes during pregnancy in multiple sclerosis. Sequencing used immunoSEQ multiplex PCR; TCRdb keeps in-frame clones, though not all of them. The data hold 85,000 to 100,000 clones, with approximately 93% observed a single time. This specimen was peripheral blood, taken after pregnancy. The receptors originated from a female donor with multiple sclerosis, enrolled in a pregnancy study.

The chain has TRBV10-2 and TRBJ1-1, with TRBD1 matching 8 bases. From germline, CDR1 is WSHSY and CDR2 SAAADI. The length of the CDR3 is 13 residues. The junction had 1 base not matched to a gene; V was cut back by 6 bases and J by 1 base. CDR3 bases: TGCGCCAGCAGAGGACAGGGGAACACTGAAGCTTTCTTT. This codes for CASRGQGNTEAFF.

The chain combines TRBV19 with TRBJ1-4; 10 bases map to TRBD1. Germline CDR1 reads LNHDA; CDR2 reads SQIVND (reference sequence). The length of the CDR3 is 14 residues. The V segment lost 3 bases and the J segment 7 bases; nucleotides outside the gene matches: 2. Here the CDR3 DNA reads TGTGCCAGTAGTATGGGACAGGGGATTGAAAAACTGTTTTTT. Translated, it gives CASSMGQGIEKLFF. The variable domain in full, with the rest retrieved from reference TRBV19 and TRBJ1-4, is DGGITQSPKYLFRKEGQNVTLSCEQNLNHDAMYWYRQDPGQGLRLIYYSQIVNDFQKGDIAEGYSVSREKKESFPLTVTSAQKNPTAFYLCASSMGQGIEKLFFGSGTQLSVL.

The chain uses TRBV1 and TRBJ1-1; the listed D gene, TRBD1, was not tested against the DNA. TRBV1 is listed as a pseudogene. This CDR3 is 17 amino acids long. In DNA, the CDR3 is TGCACCAGCAGGAGCAGGGACAGGGGGTTACTTGACACTGAAGCTTTCTTT. Its translation: CTSRSRDRGLLDTEAFF.

This clone has only a few counts. The chain combines TRBV5-5 with TRBJ2-7; D is unclear. The CDR3 has 14 amino acids. CDR1 is SGHKS and CDR2 is YYEKEE in the germline V gene (reference sequence). Trimming removed 0 bases from V and 2 bases from J, with 9 bases in between. CDR3 in DNA: TGTGCCAGCAGCTTGGTTAGCACGACCTACGAGCAGTACTTC. This encodes CASSLVSTTYEQYF.

The chain is built from TRBV5-1 and TRBJ2-5; 7 bases match TRBD2. The CDR3 consists of 14 residues. Germline V lookup: CDR1 SGHRS, CDR2 YFSETQ. V shed 3 bases, J shed 5 bases, and the junction held 7 bases outside the gene matches. The CDR3 DNA reads as TGCGCCAGCAGCTCTGCGGGGAGGGCGGAGACCCAGTACTTC. This codes for CASSSAGRAETQYF. The variable domain in full, with the rest retrieved from reference TRBV5-1 and TRBJ2-5, is KAGVTQTPRYLIKTRGQQVTLSCSPISGHRSVSWYQQTPGQGLQFLFEYFSETQRNKGNFPGRFSGRQFSNSRSEMNVSTLELGDSALYLCASSSAGRAETQYFGPGTRLLVL.

The V call is TRBV29-1, the J call TRBJ2-5; D not certain. This CDR3 comprises 11 residues. Germline CDR1 SQVTM, CDR2 ANQGSEA. V was pared by 4 bases and J by 4 bases, with 7 bases between. The CDR3 is CSVATLETQYF. CDR3 nucleotides: TGCAGCGTTGCTACCTTAGAGACCCAGTACTTC.

This chain joins TRBV30 and TRBJ2-7, with 7 bases matching TRBD2. CDR3 length: 14 residues. Germline lookup yields CDR1 GTSNPN and CDR2 SVGIG (reference sequence). The junction had 12 bases not matched to a gene; V was cut back by 4 bases and J by 6 bases. DNA of the CDR3: TGTGCCTGGACCCGAGCGGGGCCTCTCAGCGAGCAGTACTTC. Protein product: CAWTRAGPLSEQYF.

This rearrangement joins TRBV6-7 to TRBJ2-3, with 11 bases that match TRBD2. TRBV6-7 is treated as an ORF (open reading frame) with a function not yet certain. The CDR3 length is 16 residues. Losses at the gene ends were 1 base for V and 0 bases for J; bases not matched to a gene: 0. The CDR3 sequence is CASSYWTSGSTDTQYF. CDR3 DNA sequence: TGTGCCAGCAGTTACTGGACTAGCGGGAGCACAGATACGCAGTATTTT.

The CDR3 DNA reads TGTGCCAGCAGTTTTGCGGAGATGAACACTGAAGCTTTCTTT. Translating gives CASSFAEMNTEAFF. This sequence joins TRBV28 and TRBJ1-1; D is unresolved. Between the trimmed V and J ends, which lost 3 bases and 0 bases, there was a span of 8 bases. The CDR3 spans 14 residues. From germline, CDR1 is MDHEN and CDR2 SYDVKM.

This clone was detected only a few times. This chain links TRBV29-1 with TRBJ2-5; 7 bases are a match to TRBD1. Germline lookup yields CDR1 SQVTM and CDR2 ANQGSEA. CDR3 length equals 12 residues. Unmatched junction bases numbered 6, after V lost 6 bases and J lost 5 bases. Here the CDR3 DNA reads TGCAGCGTCCGACAGGGTCCTGAGACCCAGTACTTC. It specifies CSVRQGPETQYF.